Below are 5 T cell receptor beta chains sequenced from a single sample in a study of post-analysis software for immune sequencing data. These receptors lack a known antigen. Whole-study findings and limits: The study found TRBV5-6, TRBV5-1 and TRBV20-1 among five or six TRBV segments more frequent in patients than controls.

Researchers reported that TCR beta cDNA libraries carried unique molecular identifiers. TCRdb analysed the PCR reads with MiXCR anew, one entry per CDR3 protein. This table has roughly 870,000 distinct CDR3 sequences, around 53% appearing once. The sample was blood. The receptors were sampled from a girl under 18 with multiple sclerosis.

The V gene is TRBV20-1, the J gene TRBJ2-1; 16 positions agree with TRBD2. Trimming took 1 base from V and 7 from J; bases not matched to a gene: 13. Per the germline V gene, CDR1 is DFQATT and CDR2 is SNEGSKA (reference sequence). This CDR3 spans 19 amino acids. CDR3 sequence reads: CSARAGLAGGPLPANEQFF. CDR3 nucleotide sequence: TGCAGTGCTAGAGCGGGACTAGCGGGAGGGCCCCTCCCGGCAAATGAGCAGTTCTTC.

Only one count was recorded for this clonotype. The chain recombines TRBV7-3 with TRBJ2-5; TRBD1 matches at 9 bases. Trimming removed 5 bases from V and 11 bases from J; junction bases left unmatched: 9. The CDR3 has 13 amino acids. Germline CDR1 reads SGHTA; CDR2 reads FQGTGA. CDR3 nucleotide sequence: TGTGCCAGCAGCACCGGACAGGGGTGGGAGCAGTACTTC. This translates into CASSTGQGWEQYF.

The CDR3 loop reads CASSFGTQNTEAFF. DNA of the CDR3: TGTGCCAGCAGTTTTGGGACGCAGAACACTGAAGCTTTCTTT. This rearrangement joins TRBV12-3 or TRBV12-4 to TRBJ1-1; D may be TRBD1 (5 bases). This CDR3 contains 14 residues. Trimming pared 3 bases from V and 1 base from J, leaving 9 bases between.

This chain joins TRBV9 and TRBJ1-3; 7 bases are a match to TRBD1. The germline V gene encodes CDR1 SGDLS and CDR2 YYNGEE. The CDR3 is made up of 16 amino acids. Losses at the gene ends were 0 bases for V and 0 bases for J; bases not matched to a gene: 3. The CDR3 sequence is CASSVDGTASGNTIYF. CDR3 nucleotides: TGTGCCAGCAGCGTAGACGGGACAGCCTCTGGAAACACCATATATTTT.

This rearrangement joins TRBV20-1 to TRBJ2-1; TRBD2 aligns across 8 bases. V gave up 6 bases and J gave up 1 base; unmatched junction bases: 5. This CDR3 is 14 amino acids long. Germline V CDR1 and CDR2: DFQATT, SNEGSKA (reference sequence). This CDR3 is CSAGRAVSYNEQFF. Written as DNA, the CDR3 is TGCAGTGCCGGGAGGGCCGTTTCCTACAATGAGCAGTTCTTC.